The clone carrying this T cell receptor (beta chain) was found a few times. Its antigen remains unidentified. MiXCR, run by TCRdb on the reads, gives a single entry per CDR3 protein. The sample lists under 350,000 distinct CDR3 sequences; roughly a fifth were seen once. The junction had 2 bases not matched to a gene; V was cut back by 2 bases and J by 7 bases. Germline CDR1 is PRHDT and CDR2 is FYEKMQ (reference sequence). This CDR3 region has 12 residues. This specimen belongs to a study of T cell repertoires in cytomegalovirus infection. Study background: Recently identified HLA-C-restricted CMV epitopes were used, and well-studied HLA-B-restricted CMV epitopes were used as well. An indication of both CMV infection and matching HLA type came from public TCR beta signatures.

Points from the study as a whole: Dominating the ex vivo response were TCR beta clonotypes that were CMV-specific and HLA-C-restricted. Cumulative frequency (of public TCR beta family members) identified carriers of CMV plus the relevant HLA.

Specimen: cultured PBMCs, collected from culture after CMV antigen stimulation. The chain joins TRBV13 to TRBJ2-7; 7 positions match TRBD1. The sequence was collected from a human donor in good health (CMV status not recorded). Some clones in this sample may be carry-over from other donors' samples. The CDR3 DNA reads TGTGCCAGCAGCTTAAGGGGGCGGGAGCAGTACTTC. It yields the protein CASSLRGREQYF.